The present T cell receptor beta chain was sequenced within a study of T cells after yellow fever vaccination. On the study more broadly: SMART-Seq v4 Ultra Low Input prepared libraries from low-cell fractions.

This clonotype was counted at least ten times. Its cognate antigen is unknown. Universal primer sites and UMIs were introduced during 5'RACE template-switching synthesis of TCR cDNA. From the 5' RACE reads, TCRdb called clonotypes with MiXCR, one entry per CDR3 protein. The sample has 450,000 to 650,000 distinct CDR3 sequences; about 13% are singletons. Study results and caveats: Of the clonotypes, a small share occurred in both CD4 and CD8 compartments.

Looked up from germline, CDR1 is SGHRS and CDR2 is YFSETQ. The junction had 5 bases not matched to a gene; V was cut back by 3 bases and J by 5 bases. The CDR3 spans 17 residues. This material consisted of PBMCs, taken on the day of the yellow fever booster vaccination. The chain uses TRBV5-1 and TRBJ2-1; 16 positions agree with TRBD2. The source of this sequence is a man younger than 45 who received the YFV17D yellow fever vaccine. CDR3 region: CASSSLGTSGRDNEQFF. The DNA of the CDR3 is TGCGCCAGCAGCTCTCTGGGGACTAGCGGGAGGGACAATGAGCAGTTCTTC.